The clone carrying this T cell receptor (beta chain) rates as large. Its antigen is still unknown. This sample was included in a study of circulating CD8 cells and anti-PD-1 response in melanoma. Findings and limits, study-wide: Expanded sorted subsets were checked for tumor reactivity using peptides. Diversity ranked highest in DNEG and lowest in TIGIT subsets.

The QIAseq Immune Repertoire TCR panel built the libraries from approximately 16 ng of total RNA. Each CDR3 protein gets one entry after TCRdb re-called the reads with MiXCR. The data contain about 490 distinct CDR3 sequences, 6.5% to 7% of them seen just once; the ten biggest clones take up more than 8.5%. Sorting of live CD3+CD8+TCRalphabeta+ cells by PD-1 and/or TIGIT gave four subsets. This TCR was recovered from a human donor with melanoma. Specimen: CD8+ T cells from PBMCs, collected at baseline or after one month of anti-PD-1 therapy (not recorded which).

The CDR3 nucleotides are TGCAGCGTTGAGTTTAGGGGGGAGCTGTTTTTT. Its protein product is CSVEFRGELFF. V is TRBV29-1 and J is TRBJ2-2; no definite D call. The germline V and J ends were trimmed by 3 bases and 8 bases, with 7 bases remaining between them. Germline V gene lookup returns CDR1 SQVTM and CDR2 ANQGSEA. CDR3 length: 11 amino acids.